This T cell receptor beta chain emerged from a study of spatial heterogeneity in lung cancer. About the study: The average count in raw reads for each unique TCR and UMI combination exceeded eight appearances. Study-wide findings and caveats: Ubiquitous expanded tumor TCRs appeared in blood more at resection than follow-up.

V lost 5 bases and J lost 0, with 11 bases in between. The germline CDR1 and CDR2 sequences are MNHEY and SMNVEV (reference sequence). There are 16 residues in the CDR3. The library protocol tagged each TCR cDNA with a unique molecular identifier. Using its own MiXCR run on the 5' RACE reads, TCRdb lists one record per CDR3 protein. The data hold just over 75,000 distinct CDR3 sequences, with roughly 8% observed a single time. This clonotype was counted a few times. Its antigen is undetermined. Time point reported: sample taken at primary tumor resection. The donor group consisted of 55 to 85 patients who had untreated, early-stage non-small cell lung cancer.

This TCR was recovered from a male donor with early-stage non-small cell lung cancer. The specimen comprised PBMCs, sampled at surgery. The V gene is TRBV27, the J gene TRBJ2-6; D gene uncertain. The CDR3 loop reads CASSGIGGSGANVLTF. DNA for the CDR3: TGTGCCAGCAGTGGGATCGGTGGCTCTGGGGCCAACGTCCTGACTTTC.